The clone carrying this T cell receptor beta chain has a count of ten or more. Trimming pared 1 base from V and 6 bases from J, leaving 13 bases between. The CDR3 is 14 amino acids. Per the germline V gene, CDR1 is SGHTA and CDR2 is FQGTGA. This specimen belongs to a study of early T cells in non-severe SARS-CoV-2 infection. As for the study in general: Chains stayed unpaired after sequencing of bulk RNA from unsorted whole blood.

Researchers attached unique molecular identifiers to individual cDNA molecules. MiXCR was run by TCRdb on the 5' RACE reads, yielding one entry per CDR3 protein. The sample shows tens of thousands of distinct CDR3 sequences, 12% of them seen only once. The chain couples TRBV7-3 to TRBJ2-7; maybe TRBD1 (6 bases). Sequenced: whole blood. The source is an adult who was a healthcare worker with PCR-confirmed SARS-CoV-2 infection or an uninfected control (not recorded which). The CDR3 nucleotides are TGTGCCAGCAGCTTAATTTCAGGGGTGGGCGAGCAGTACTTC. Its translation is CASSLISGVGEQYF.